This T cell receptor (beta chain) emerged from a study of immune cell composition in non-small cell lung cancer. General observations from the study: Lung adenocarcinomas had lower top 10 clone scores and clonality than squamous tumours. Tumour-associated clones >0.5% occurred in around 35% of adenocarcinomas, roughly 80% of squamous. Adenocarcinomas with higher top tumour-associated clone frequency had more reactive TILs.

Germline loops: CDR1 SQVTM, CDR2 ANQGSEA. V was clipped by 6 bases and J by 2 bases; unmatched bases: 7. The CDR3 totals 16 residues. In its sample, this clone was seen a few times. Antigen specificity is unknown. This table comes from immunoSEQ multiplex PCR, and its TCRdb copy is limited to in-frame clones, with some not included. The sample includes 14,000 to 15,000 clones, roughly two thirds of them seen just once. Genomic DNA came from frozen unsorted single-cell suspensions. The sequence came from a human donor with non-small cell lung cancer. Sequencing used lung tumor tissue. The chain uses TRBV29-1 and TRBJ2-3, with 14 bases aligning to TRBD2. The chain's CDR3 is CSVRKGLAGVTDTQYF. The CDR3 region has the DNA TGCAGCGTGAGAAAGGGACTAGCGGGGGTCACAGATACGCAGTATTTT.